The source of this TCR beta chain is a study of immune evolution from preneoplasia to lung adenocarcinoma. Study results and caveats: Later-stage lesions appeared to have more T cells, more diversity, less clonality.

A note on this clone: The antigen remains unidentified.

CDR3 length: 13 residues. The V and J ends lost 5 bases and 6 bases respectively, with 10 bases between them. Germline V gene data show CDR1 as MNHEY and CDR2 as SVGAGI. Using immunoSEQ multiplex PCR, the repertoire was profiled, and TCRdb retains in-frame clones only, with some absent. The data show over 3,000 clones, approximately 81% seen once. The chain couples TRBV6-5 to TRBJ2-2; no clear D gene. Sequenced input: FFPE adjacent normal lung tissue. The origin of this receptor is a person aged 70 to 80 with lung adenocarcinoma. As DNA, the CDR3 is TGTGCCAGCAGTCCCGTTGGTCCCGGGGAGCTGTTTTTT. Encoded protein: CASSPVGPGELFF.